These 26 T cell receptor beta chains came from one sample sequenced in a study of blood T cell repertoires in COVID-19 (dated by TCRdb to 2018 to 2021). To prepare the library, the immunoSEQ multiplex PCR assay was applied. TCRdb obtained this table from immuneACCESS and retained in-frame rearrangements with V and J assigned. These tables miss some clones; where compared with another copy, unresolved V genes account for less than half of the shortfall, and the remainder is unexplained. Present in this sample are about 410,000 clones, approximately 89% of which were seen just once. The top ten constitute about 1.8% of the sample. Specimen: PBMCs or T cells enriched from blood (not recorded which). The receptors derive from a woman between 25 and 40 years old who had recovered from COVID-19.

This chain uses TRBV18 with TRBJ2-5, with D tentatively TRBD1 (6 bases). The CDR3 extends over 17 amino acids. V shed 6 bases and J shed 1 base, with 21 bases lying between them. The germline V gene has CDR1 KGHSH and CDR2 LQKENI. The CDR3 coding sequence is TGTGCCAGCTCGCCTTCCAGAGGTATGGGGGCCCAAGAGACCCAGTACTTC. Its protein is CASSPSRGMGAQETQYF.

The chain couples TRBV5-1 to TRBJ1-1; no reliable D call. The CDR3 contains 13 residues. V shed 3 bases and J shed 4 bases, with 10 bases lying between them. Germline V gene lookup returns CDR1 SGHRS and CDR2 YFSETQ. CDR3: CASSSEAGTEAFF. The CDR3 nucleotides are TGCGCCAGCAGCTCGGAGGCGGGCACTGAAGCTTTCTTT.

The CDR3 bases are TGTGCGACTAGCGGGGGGGATACGCAGTATTTT. Translating gives CATSGGDTQYF. The chain uses TRBV19 and TRBJ2-3; 13 nucleotides line up with TRBD2. CDR1 and CDR2 from the germline V gene are LNHDA and SQIVND (reference sequence). The CDR3 is 11 residues long.

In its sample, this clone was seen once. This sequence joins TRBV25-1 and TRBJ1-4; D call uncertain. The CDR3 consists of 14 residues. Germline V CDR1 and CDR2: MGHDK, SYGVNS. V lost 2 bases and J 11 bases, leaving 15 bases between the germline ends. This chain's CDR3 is CASSEQSDWEKLFF. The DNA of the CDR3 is TGTGCCAGCAGTGAACAGTCTGACTGGGAGAAACTGTTTTTT.

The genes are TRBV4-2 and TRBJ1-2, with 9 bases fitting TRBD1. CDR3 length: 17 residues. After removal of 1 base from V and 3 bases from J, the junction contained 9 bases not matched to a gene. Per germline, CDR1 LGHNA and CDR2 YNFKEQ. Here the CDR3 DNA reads TGTGCCAGCAGCCAAGCGGGTCGTACAGGGGGCGACTATGGCTACACCTTC. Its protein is CASSQAGRTGGDYGYTF.

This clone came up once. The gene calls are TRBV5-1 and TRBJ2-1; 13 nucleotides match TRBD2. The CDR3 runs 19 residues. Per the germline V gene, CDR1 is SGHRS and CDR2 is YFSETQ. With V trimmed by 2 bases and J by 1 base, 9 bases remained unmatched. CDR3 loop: CASSLNGLAGDRSYNEQFF. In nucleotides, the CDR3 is TGCGCCAGCAGCTTAAATGGACTAGCGGGAGATCGGTCCTACAATGAGCAGTTCTTC.

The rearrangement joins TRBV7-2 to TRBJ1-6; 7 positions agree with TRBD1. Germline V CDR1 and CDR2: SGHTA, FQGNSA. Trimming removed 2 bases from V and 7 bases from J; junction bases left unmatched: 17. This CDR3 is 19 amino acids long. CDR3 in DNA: TGTGCCAGCAGCTTATCCGGTAGAGGTATTAGGGGACAGAATTCACCCCTCCACTTT. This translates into CASSLSGRGIRGQNSPLHF.

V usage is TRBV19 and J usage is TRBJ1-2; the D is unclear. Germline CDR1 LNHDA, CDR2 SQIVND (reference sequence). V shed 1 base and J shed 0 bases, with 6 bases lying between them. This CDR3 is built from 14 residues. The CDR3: CASSIAGTNYGYTF. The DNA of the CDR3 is TGTGCCAGTAGTATAGCTGGCACTAACTATGGCTACACCTTC.

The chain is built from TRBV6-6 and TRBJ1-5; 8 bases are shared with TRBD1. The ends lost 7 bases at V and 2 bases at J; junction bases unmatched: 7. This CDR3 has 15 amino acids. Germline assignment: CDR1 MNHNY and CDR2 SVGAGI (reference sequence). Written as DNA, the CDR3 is TGTGCCAGCATAGACAAGACAGGGGGCAATCAGCCCCAGCATTTT. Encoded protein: CASIDKTGGNQPQHF.

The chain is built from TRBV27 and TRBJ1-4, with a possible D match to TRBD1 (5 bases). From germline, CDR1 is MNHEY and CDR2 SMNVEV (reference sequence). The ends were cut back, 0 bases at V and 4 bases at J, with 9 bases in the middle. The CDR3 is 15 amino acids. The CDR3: CASSLSGQLNEKLFF. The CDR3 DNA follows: TGTGCCAGCAGTTTATCGGGGCAGCTTAATGAAAAACTGTTTTTT.

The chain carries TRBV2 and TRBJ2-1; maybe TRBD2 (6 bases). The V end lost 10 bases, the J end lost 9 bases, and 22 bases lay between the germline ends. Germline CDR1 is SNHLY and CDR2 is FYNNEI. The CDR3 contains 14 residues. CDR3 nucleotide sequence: TGTGCCACCCTACCAGGGAGGACTACGGGTGAGCAGTTCTTC. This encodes CATLPGRTTGEQFF. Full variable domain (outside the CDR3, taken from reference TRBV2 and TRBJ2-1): EPEVTQTPSHQVTQMGQEVILRCVPISNHLYFYWYRQILGQKVEFLVSFYNNEISEKSEIFDDQFSVERPDGSNFTLKIRSTKLEDSAMYFCATLPGRTTGEQFFGPGTRLTVL.

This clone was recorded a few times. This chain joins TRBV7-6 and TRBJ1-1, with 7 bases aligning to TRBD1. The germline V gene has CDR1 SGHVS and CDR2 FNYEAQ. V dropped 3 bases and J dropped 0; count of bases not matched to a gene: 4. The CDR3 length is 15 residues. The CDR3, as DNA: TGTGCCAGCAGCTTCCTACAGGGGATGAACACTGAAGCTTTCTTT. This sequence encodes CASSFLQGMNTEAFF. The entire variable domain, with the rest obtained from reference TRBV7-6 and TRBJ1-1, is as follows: GAGVSQSPRYKVTKRGQDVALRCDPISGHVSLYWYRQALGQGPEFLTYFNYEAQQDKSGLPNDRFSAERPEGSISTLTIQRTEQRDSAMYRCASSFLQGMNTEAFFGQGTRLTVV.

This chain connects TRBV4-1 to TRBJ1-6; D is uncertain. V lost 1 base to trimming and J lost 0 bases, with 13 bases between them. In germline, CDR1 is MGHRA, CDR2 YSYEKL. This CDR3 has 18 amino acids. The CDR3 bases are TGCGCCAGCAGCCAAGTACCTGGAGATAGCTCCTATAATTCACCCCTCCACTTT. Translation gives CASSQVPGDSSYNSPLHF.

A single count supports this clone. DNA for the CDR3: TGTGCCAGCAGATCACGACAGGGGGCGAGCACTGAAGCTTTCTTT. Residues: CASRSRQGASTEAFF. V and J are TRBV2 and TRBJ1-1; TRBD1 matches at 10 bases. This CDR3 is built from 15 residues. CDR1 and CDR2 from the germline V gene are SNHLY and FYNNEI. V lost 6 bases and J lost 4; bases outside the gene matches: 8.

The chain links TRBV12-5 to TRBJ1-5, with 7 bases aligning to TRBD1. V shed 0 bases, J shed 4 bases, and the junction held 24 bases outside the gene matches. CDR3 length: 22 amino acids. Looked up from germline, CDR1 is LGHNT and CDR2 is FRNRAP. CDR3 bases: TGTGCTAGTGGTTTGGTACACAGGGGCGCACTTTCCACTCAACATTCTAATCAGCCCCAGCATTTT. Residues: CASGLVHRGALSTQHSNQPQHF.

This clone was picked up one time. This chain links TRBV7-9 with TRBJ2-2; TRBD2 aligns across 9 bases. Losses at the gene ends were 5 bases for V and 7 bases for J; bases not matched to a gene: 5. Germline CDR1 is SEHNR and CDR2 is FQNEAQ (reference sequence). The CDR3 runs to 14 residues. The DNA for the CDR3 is TGTGCCAGCAGCCACGTACTAGCGGGCGGGGAGCTGTTTTTT. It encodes CASSHVLAGGELFF.

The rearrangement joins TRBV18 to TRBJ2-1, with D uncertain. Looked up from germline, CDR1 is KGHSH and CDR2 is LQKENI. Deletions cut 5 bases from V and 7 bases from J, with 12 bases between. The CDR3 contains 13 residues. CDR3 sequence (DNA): TGTGCCAGCTCATCCGTTTCAGGTAATGAGCAGTTCTTC. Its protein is CASSSVSGNEQFF.

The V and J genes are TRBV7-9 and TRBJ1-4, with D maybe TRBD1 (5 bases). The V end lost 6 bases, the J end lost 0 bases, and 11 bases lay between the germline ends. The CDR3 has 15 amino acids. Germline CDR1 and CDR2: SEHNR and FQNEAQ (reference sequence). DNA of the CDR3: TGTGCCAGCAGTCAAGGGGATTCAACTAATGAAAAACTGTTTTTT. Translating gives CASSQGDSTNEKLFF. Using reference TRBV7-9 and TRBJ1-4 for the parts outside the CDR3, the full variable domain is DTGVSQNPRHKITKRGQNVTFRCDPISEHNRLYWYRQTLGQGPEFLTYFQNEAQLEKSRLLSDRFSAERPKGSFSTLEIQRTEQGDSAMYLCASSQGDSTNEKLFFGSGTQLSVL.

The CDR3 sequence is CASSLVSTGYYGYTF. The CDR3 nucleotides are TGTGCCAGCAGCTTGGTAAGCACAGGCTACTATGGCTACACCTTC. The chain couples TRBV5-4 to TRBJ1-2, with D perhaps TRBD1 (5 bases). V dropped 0 bases and J dropped 3 bases, with 12 bases sitting between them. Germline V gives CDR1 SGHNT, CDR2 YYREEE (reference sequence). The CDR3 has 15 amino acids.

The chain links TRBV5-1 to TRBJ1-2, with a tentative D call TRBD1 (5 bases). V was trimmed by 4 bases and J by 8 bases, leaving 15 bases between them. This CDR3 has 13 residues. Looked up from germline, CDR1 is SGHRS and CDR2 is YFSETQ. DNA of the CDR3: TGCGCCAGCAGCGGAGAAGGGGCCCGCGGCTACACCTTC. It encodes CASSGEGARGYTF.

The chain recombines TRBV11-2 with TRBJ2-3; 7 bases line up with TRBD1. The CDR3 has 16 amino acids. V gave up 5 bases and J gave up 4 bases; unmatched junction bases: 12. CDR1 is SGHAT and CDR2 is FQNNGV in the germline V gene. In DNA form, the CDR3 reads TGTGCCAGCAGCCGTACAGGGGTCTTTGAAGCAGATACGCAGTATTTT. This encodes CASSRTGVFEADTQYF.

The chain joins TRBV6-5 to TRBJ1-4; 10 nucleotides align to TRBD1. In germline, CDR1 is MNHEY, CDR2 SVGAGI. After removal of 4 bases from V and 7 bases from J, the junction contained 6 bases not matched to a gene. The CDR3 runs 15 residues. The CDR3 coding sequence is TGTGCCAGCAGTTTGACCGGGACAGGGGCTGAAAAACTGTTTTTT. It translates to CASSLTGTGAEKLFF.

CDR3 in amino acids: CASRRGQDTNEKLFF. CDR3 DNA sequence: TGTGCCAGCAGGCGAGGACAGGATACTAATGAAAAACTGTTTTTT. This sequence joins TRBV5-4 and TRBJ1-4; 7 nucleotides match TRBD1. The trim removed 5 bases at V and 2 bases at J, leaving 6 bases unmatched. CDR1 is SGHNT, CDR2 YYREEE, per germline (reference sequence). The CDR3 is 15 amino acids. The complete variable domain, with remaining parts taken from reference TRBV5-4 and TRBJ1-4, reads ETGVTQSPTHLIKTRGQQVTLRCSSQSGHNTVSWYQQALGQGPQFIFQYYREEENGRGNFPPRFSGLQFPNYSSELNVNALELDDSALYLCASRRGQDTNEKLFFGSGTQLSVL.

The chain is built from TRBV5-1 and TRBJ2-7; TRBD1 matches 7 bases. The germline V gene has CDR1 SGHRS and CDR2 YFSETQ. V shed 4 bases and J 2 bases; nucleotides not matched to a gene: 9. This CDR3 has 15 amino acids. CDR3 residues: CASSPWTGQTYEQYF. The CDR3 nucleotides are TGCGCCAGCAGCCCGTGGACAGGACAAACCTACGAGCAGTACTTC.

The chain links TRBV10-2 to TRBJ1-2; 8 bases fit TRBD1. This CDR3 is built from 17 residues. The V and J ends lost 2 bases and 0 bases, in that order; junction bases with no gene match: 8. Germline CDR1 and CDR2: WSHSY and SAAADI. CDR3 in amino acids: CASSERQGRGTNYGYTF. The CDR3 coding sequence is TGCGCCAGCAGTGAGAGACAGGGGCGGGGGACTAACTATGGCTACACCTTC.

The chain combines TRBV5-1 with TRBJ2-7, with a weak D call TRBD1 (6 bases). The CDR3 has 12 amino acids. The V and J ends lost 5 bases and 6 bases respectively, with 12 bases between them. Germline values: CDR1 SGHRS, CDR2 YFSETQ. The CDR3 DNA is TGCGCCAGCAGACAGGGTCCCTCCGAGCAGTACTTC. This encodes CASRQGPSEQYF.